Sequencing of this T cell receptor (beta chain) was carried out in a study of T cell responses to AZD1222 COVID-19 vaccine. This CDR3 is built from 13 residues. The V gene's germline CDR1 is GTSNPN and CDR2 SVGIG (reference sequence). Deletions cut 1 base from V and 5 bases from J, with 11 bases between. Of note for this clone: Its antigen is unknown.

The method was immunoSEQ multiplex PCR; TCRdb's version includes in-frame clones alone and lacks a portion of them. The repertoire consists of around 130,000 clones, with about 90% occurring once and the leading ten covering approximately 5.9%. Study-level findings and limits: White British donors predominated, females outnumbered males, and clonal diversity was possibly underestimated.

V gene TRBV30 combines with J gene TRBJ2-5, with a weak D call TRBD2 (5 bases). This sequence originates from an adult in good health. The specimen was peripheral blood, collected on day 0 of AZD1222 vaccination. In DNA, the CDR3 is TGTGCCTGGAGTGGATCGACGGGGGAGACCCAGTACTTC. It is translated as CAWSGSTGETQYF.